The rows below give T cell receptor beta chains drawn from one sample of a study of human T cells and chemical hapten exposure. TCRdb re-analysed the RACE reads in MiXCR, keeping a single row per CDR3 protein. Among tens of thousands of distinct CDR3 sequences listed, 10% to 15% were seen once. The material sequenced was whole blood, taken in connection with sensitization to the hapten diphenylcyclopropenone (DPC). These receptors all come from a woman between 50 and 59 years old with alopecia areata. Some clones in this sample may be carry-over from other donors' samples. CDR3s include the opening cysteine and the closing phenylalanine or tryptophan. D genes are given only for firm matches. Clone size is shown for a subset of rows, as once, few, many or a class of expanded clone.

j_call v_call clone_size d_call cdr3_nt cdr3_aa
TRBJ2-1 TRBV5-1 NA TRBD2 TGCGCCAGCAGCCCCGGCGCTAGCGGGCGTATGGAGCAGTTCTTC CASSPGASGRMEQFF
TRBJ2-3 TRBV10-3 NA TRBD2 TGTGCCATCCTGAGCGGGAGACAGAGCACAGATACGCAGTATTTT CAILSGRQSTDTQYF
TRBJ1-1 TRBV2 NA NA TGTGCCAGCAGTGAAGGGGCCGGCAACACTGAAGCTTTCTTT CASSEGAGNTEAFF
TRBJ1-2 TRBV10-3 many NA TGTGCCACCCAATCCCGGAGAGGCTACACCTTC CATQSRRGYTF
TRBJ2-7 TRBV7-6 many NA TGTGCCAGCAGCTTAGTTCGGACAGCCAGGGGCGAGCAGTACTTC CASSLVRTARGEQYF
TRBJ2-3 TRBV29-1 NA NA TGCAGCGTTTATGGGACACTCCGAACCACGCAGTATTTT CSVYGTLRTTQYF
TRBJ2-3 TRBV5-1 NA NA TGCGCCAACAGCACGCAAGGGGGTAGCACAGATACGCAGTATTTT CANSTQGGSTDTQYF
TRBJ1-6 TRBV5-1 few TRBD1 TGCGCCAGCAGTTGGGGACAGGATAATTCACCCCTCCACTTT CASSWGQDNSPLHF
TRBJ2-5 TRBV29-1 many NA TGCAGCGTTGCCGGCAGGCTTCGGGAGACCCAGTACTTC CSVAGRLRETQYF
TRBJ1-1 TRBV11-2 few NA TGTGCCAGCAGCTTTCAAAGGGGGGGAACTGAAGCTTTCTTT CASSFQRGGTEAFF
TRBJ2-7 TRBV7-9 NA TRBD2 TGTGCCAGCAGCTCTAGCGGGACCTACGAGCAGTACTTC CASSSSGTYEQYF
TRBJ1-2 TRBV6-1 medium-sized TRBD1 TGTGCCAGCACGACGGGACAGGAAAGCTATGGCTACACCTTC CASTTGQESYGYTF
TRBJ2-7 TRBV10-3 few NA TGTGCCATCAGTCCCGGGCCCAACTACGAGCAGTACTTC CAISPGPNYEQYF
TRBJ1-1 TRBV4-1 NA NA TGCGCCAGCAGCCAAGCCCCGGTCGTGGGGGGCACTGAAGCTTTCTTT CASSQAPVVGGTEAFF
TRBJ2-2 TRBV29-1 many NA TGCAGCGTTCGGCACACCGGGGAGCTGTTTTTT CSVRHTGELFF
TRBJ2-3 TRBV11-2 few TRBD2 TGTGCCAGCAGCTTAGGTCAGCGGGGGAACACAGATACGCAGTATTTT CASSLGQRGNTDTQYF
TRBJ1-2 TRBV18 NA TRBD1 TGTGCCAGCTCACCATCGATAATCGTACAGGGGAACTATGGCTACACCTTC CASSPSIIVQGNYGYTF
TRBJ2-3 TRBV6-2/TRBV6-3 NA TRBD2 TGTGCCAGCAGTGGACTAGCGCGTGAAGATACGCAGTATTTT CASSGLAREDTQYF
TRBJ2-3 TRBV29-1 NA NA TGCAGCGTTGATTTTCGCGCGGGAACCACAGATACGCAGTATTTT CSVDFRAGTTDTQYF
TRBJ2-1 TRBV6-5 many NA TGTGCCAGCAGCCTTCGCGGAGAGCAGTTCTTC CASSLRGEQFF
TRBJ1-4 TRBV5-1 NA TRBD1 TGCGCCAGCAGCTTGGTCGGGGGACAGGGTGAAAAACTGTTTTTT CASSLVGGQGEKLFF
TRBJ2-1 TRBV12-3/TRBV12-4 NA TRBD1 TGTGCCAGCAGTCCCCACAGGGGTCGGGATGAGCAGTTCTTC CASSPHRGRDEQFF
TRBJ2-1 TRBV5-1 few TRBD2 TGCGCCAGCAGCAAGCGGGAGTTAAGGGATGAGCAGTTCTTC CASSKRELRDEQFF
TRBJ2-7 TRBV7-9 NA TRBD1 TGTGCCAGCAGCTTAGGGACAGGGTTCTCCTACGAGCAGTACTTC CASSLGTGFSYEQYF
TRBJ2-7 TRBV5-8 few TRBD2 TGTGCCAGCAATCCTCTTGATCTACTAGCGGGGGAGTTACCATACGAGCAGTACTTC CASNPLDLLAGELPYEQYF
TRBJ1-1 TRBV29-1 NA TRBD1 TGCAGCGCCATCTTACAGGGGATAACTGAAGCTTTCTTT CSAILQGITEAFF
TRBJ2-1 TRBV14 few NA TGTGCCAGCAGCCAAGATGTAGGGACTGAGCAGTTCTTC CASSQDVGTEQFF
TRBJ1-5 TRBV2 few TRBD1 TGTGCCAGCAGTGATTACAGGGGTGGTGCCCAGGATCAGCCCCAGCATTTT CASSDYRGGAQDQPQHF
TRBJ2-5 TRBV29-1 many TRBD2 TGCAGCGTCCGGGGACTAGCATTAAAGACCCAGTACTTC CSVRGLALKTQYF
TRBJ2-1 TRBV9 many NA TGTGCCAGCAGCGCGGGACTTGAGCAGTTCTTC CASSAGLEQFF
TRBJ2-4 TRBV7-2 NA NA TGTGCCAGCAGCTTAAGGGTTAAAAACATTCAGTACTTC CASSLRVKNIQYF
TRBJ1-2 TRBV3-1 few TRBD1 TGTGCCAGCAGCCAAGAGGCGGGACAGGGTGGCTACACCTTC CASSQEAGQGGYTF
TRBJ2-1 TRBV6-1 many TRBD2 TGTGCCAGCGTAGGGTATGCTAGCGGGAGGGGCTACTCCTACAATGAGCAGTTCTTC CASVGYASGRGYSYNEQFF
TRBJ1-5 TRBV24-1 NA NA TGTGCCACCTCCACAGACGGGTTGCAGCCCCAGCATTTT CATSTDGLQPQHF
TRBJ2-3 TRBV7-9 many NA TGTGCCAGCAGCATCTGGCGGGCATCCGGCACAGATACGCAGTATTTT CASSIWRASGTDTQYF
TRBJ2-7 TRBV5-1 NA NA TGCGCCAGCAGCGCGGGCGGATACGAGCAGTACTTC CASSAGGYEQYF
TRBJ1-5 TRBV3-1 many NA TGTGCCAGCAGCCAAGATCCCTATCAGCCCCAGCATTTT CASSQDPYQPQHF
TRBJ2-2 TRBV7-7 few NA TGTGCTAGCAGCTTAGGAACAGGAGCGAACACCGGGGAGCTGTTTTTT CASSLGTGANTGELFF
TRBJ2-3 TRBV27 few TRBD1 TGTGCCAGCAGTTTATACAGGGGTCCAAGTTCACAGTCAGATACGCAGTATTTT CASSLYRGPSSQSDTQYF
TRBJ2-1 TRBV20-1 few TRBD2 TGCAGTGCTAGATCTTCTAGCGGGAGGCCTTATGGCAATGAGCAGTTCTTC CSARSSSGRPYGNEQFF